The 25 T cell receptor beta chains listed next were all sequenced from one sample in a study of molecular identifiers for immune sequencing clone quantification (dated by TCRdb to 2017 to 2018). The library came from PCR. For sequencing, an Illumina HiSeq 4000 was employed. The public reads were quality trimmed at Q25 with fastp and then assembled into clones with MiXCR by TCRdb, keeping productive beta chains. One record per CDR3 amino acid sequence lists the most common genes and DNA. Recorded for this sample are more than 450,000 distinct CDR3 sequences; about a fifth of them occurred a single time. About 0.78% of the sample is held by the ten biggest clonotypes. Sequenced: naive CD8+ T cells from blood, with Jurkat cell RNA spiked in. According to the study, the label for this sample's cell subset or site signals: FACS-sorted CD8+CD4-CCR7+CD45RA+ naive T cells. The receptors derive from a human donor in good health. Some libraries in this study had Jurkat cell RNA spiked in.

The V call is TRBV11-2, the J call TRBJ2-3; the D call may be TRBD1 or TRBD2 (5 bases each). With 4 bases removed from V and 4 bases from J, the gap between germline ends came to 6 bases. Germline CDR1 is SGHAT and CDR2 is FQNNGV. CDR3 length: 12 amino acids. CDR3 sequence: CASSWGPDTQYF. CDR3 coding DNA: TGTGCCAGCAGCTGGGGACCAGATACGCAGTATTTT. Complete variable domain (other parts from reference TRBV11-2 and TRBJ2-3): EAGVAQSPRYKIIEKRQSVAFWCNPISGHATLYWYQQILGQGPKLLIQFQNNGVVDDSQLPKDRFSAERLKGVDSTLKIQPAKLEDSAVYLCASSWGPDTQYFGPGTRLTVL.

Comment on this clonotype: This may arise from a read error, as a much more abundant clone is one base away. The V call is TRBV12-3 or TRBV12-4, the J call TRBJ2-5; a possible D gene is TRBD1 (6 bases). CDR3 size: 15 residues. Deletions cut 7 bases from V and 1 base from J, with 16 bases between. The CDR3 region is CASTGTFVSQETQYF. CDR3 nucleotides: TGTGCCAGCACTGGGACATTTGTTAGCCAAGAGACCCAGTACTTC.

Ten or more counts support this clonotype. The chain has TRBV5-5 and TRBJ2-1; D remains ambiguous. Germline assignment: CDR1 SGHKS and CDR2 YYEKEE (reference sequence). Trimming pared 0 bases from V and 1 base from J, leaving 8 bases between. CDR3 size: 15 residues. The CDR3 DNA sequence: TGTGCCAGCAGCTTGGTTCTCAGATCCTACAATGAGCAGTTCTTC. Protein: CASSLVLRSYNEQFF. The full variable domain, completed using reference TRBV5-5 and TRBJ2-1, is DAGVTQSPTHLIKTRGQQVTLRCSPISGHKSVSWYQQVLGQGPQFIFQYYEKEERGRGNFPDRFSARQFPNYSSELNVNALLLGDSALYLCASSLVLRSYNEQFFGPGTRLTVL.

This rearrangement joins TRBV18 to TRBJ2-6; tentatively, D is TRBD1 (5 bases). V lost 2 bases and J lost 5, with 10 bases in between. This CDR3 spans 15 amino acids. The V gene's germline CDR1 is KGHSH and CDR2 LQKENI. The CDR3 nucleotides read TGTGCCAGCTCACCAATGGCAGGGTGGGCCAACGTCCTGACTTTC. As protein: CASSPMAGWANVLTF.

This clonotype has at least ten counts. The chain combines TRBV7-9 with TRBJ2-7, with 11 bases aligning to TRBD1. Germline V gives CDR1 SEHNR, CDR2 FQNEAQ (reference sequence). The junction had 6 bases not matched to a gene; V was cut back by 5 bases and J by 6 bases. The CDR3 is 14 amino acids. CDR3 protein: CASSPHGTGGEQYF. The CDR3 nucleotides read TGTGCCAGCAGCCCCCATGGGACAGGGGGCGAGCAGTACTTC.

At least ten counts were recorded for this clonotype. The rearrangement links TRBV6-2 or TRBV6-3 to TRBJ2-7; D perhaps matches TRBD2 (5 bases). Germline V lookup: CDR1 MNHEY, CDR2 SVGEGT. This CDR3 region has 15 residues. Trimming left V 3 bases short and J 1 base short, with 13 bases between. The CDR3 region is CASSYGPGESYEQYF. CDR3 sequence (DNA): TGTGCCAGCAGTTATGGCCCCGGGGAGTCCTACGAGCAGTACTTC.

This clonotype was detected only a few times. The chain carries TRBV6-2 or TRBV6-3 and TRBJ1-5; 9 nucleotides line up with TRBD1. The V gene end was trimmed by 6 bases and the J gene end by 3 bases; junction bases not matched to a gene: 6. This CDR3 is built from 15 residues. The germline gives CDR1 MNHEY, CDR2 SVGEGT. The CDR3 DNA is TGTGCCAGCAGCATTGGGACAGGGACCAATCAGCCCCAGCATTTT. Amino acid sequence: CASSIGTGTNQPQHF.

In its sample, this clonotype was seen many times. The chain links TRBV30 to TRBJ1-6; D may be TRBD1 (6 bases). The V end lost 2 bases, the J end lost 9 bases, and 14 bases lay between the germline ends. Germline CDR1 is GTSNPN and CDR2 is SVGIG (reference sequence). CDR3 size: 14 residues. CDR3 nucleotide sequence: TGTGCCTGGAGTCAGGGGACGAGCGGTTCACCCCTCCACTTT. Its protein is CAWSQGTSGSPLHF.

This clonotype occurred a few times. The V gene is TRBV30, the J gene TRBJ1-1; a weak D match, TRBD1 (5 bases). Germline V gene sequence: CDR1 GTSNPN, CDR2 SVGIG (reference sequence). The CDR3 extends over 12 amino acids. V was trimmed by 0 bases and J by 8 bases, leaving 10 bases between them. CDR3 DNA: TGTGCCTGGAGTGTTTCACCAGGGGAAGCTTTCTTT. Translated, it gives CAWSVSPGEAFF.

The count of this clonotype is one. The rearrangement links TRBV7-9 to TRBJ2-3, with 15 bases lining up with TRBD2. This CDR3 has 20 residues. The V segment lost 5 bases and the J segment 8 bases; nucleotides outside the gene matches: 20. Germline-derived CDR1 and CDR2 are SEHNR and FQNEAQ (reference sequence). The DNA of the CDR3 is TGTGCCAGCAGCCACGGACTAGCGGGGGGGCCGATTTACAGAGCAGGTACGCAGTATTTT. Its protein product is CASSHGLAGGPIYRAGTQYF.

The sample holds many counts of this clonotype. The V gene is TRBV5-8, the J gene TRBJ2-7, with D unclear. CDR3 length: 10 amino acids. Between the trimmed V and J ends, which lost 2 bases and 4 bases, there was a span of 1 base. The V gene's germline CDR1 is SGHTS and CDR2 YDEGEE. The CDR3 sequence: CASSFYEQYF. As DNA, the CDR3 is TGTGCCAGCAGCTTTTACGAGCAGTACTTC.

V usage is TRBV9 and J usage is TRBJ2-2; D remains ambiguous. Germline loops: CDR1 SGDLS, CDR2 YYNGEE. V shed 0 bases and J shed 2 bases, with 5 bases lying between them. CDR3 length equals 14 residues. In nucleotides, the CDR3 is TGTGCCAGCAGCGTAGGGCTTAACACCGGGGAGCTGTTTTTT. It translates to CASSVGLNTGELFF.

As concerns this clonotype: A read error may explain this, as a much larger clone is one base away. V gene TRBV14 combines with J gene TRBJ2-7; D is uncertain. In germline, CDR1 is SGHDN, CDR2 FVKESK. The CDR3 sequence is 14 residues long. The CDR3 loop reads CAGSQAHGAYEQYF. The CDR3 coding sequence is TGTGCCGGCAGCCAAGCGCACGGTGCCTACGAGCAGTACTTC.

This clonotype was seen only a few times. The chain has TRBV27 and TRBJ2-7; TRBD1 is a possible D gene (5 bases). There are 16 residues in the CDR3. CDR1 is MNHEY, CDR2 SMNVEV, per germline (reference sequence). Trimming removed 4 bases from V and 0 bases from J, with 16 bases in between. The DNA of the CDR3 is TGTGCCAGCAGTTCGGAAACAGGCCAAAGCTCCTACGAGCAGTACTTC. It is translated as CASSSETGQSSYEQYF.

The sample holds many counts of this clonotype. This sequence joins TRBV12-3 or TRBV12-4 and TRBJ2-5; the D is unclear. The germline V and J ends were trimmed by 1 base and 5 bases, with 8 bases remaining between them. This CDR3 is 13 amino acids long. The CDR3 reads CASSLVRVETQYF. The CDR3 bases are TGTGCCAGCAGTTTAGTTCGAGTGGAGACCCAGTACTTC.

Only a few counts were recorded for this clonotype. The chain couples TRBV27 to TRBJ1-5, with unresolved D. The DNA end lines up better with TRBJ2-3; the J call may be wrong. This CDR3 contains 13 residues. Germline CDR1 reads MNHEY; CDR2 reads SMNVEV (reference sequence). In nucleotides, the CDR3 is TGTGCCAGCAGTTCAACCGCCAATCAGCCCCAGTATTTT. This sequence encodes CASSSTANQPQYF.

This clonotype was observed once. The V call is TRBV28, the J call TRBJ2-1, with D tentatively TRBD2 (5 bases). Germline CDR1 is MDHEN and CDR2 is SYDVKM. Between the trimmed V and J ends, which lost 3 bases and 0 bases, there was a span of 12 bases. The CDR3 extends over 16 amino acids. This CDR3 reads CASSLRLGSSYNEQFF. The CDR3 nucleotides read TGTGCCAGCAGTTTGAGGCTGGGGAGCTCCTACAATGAGCAGTTCTTC.

The rearrangement uses TRBV19 and TRBJ2-2; unclear D gene. V lost 7 bases and J 0 bases, leaving 9 bases between the germline ends. Looked up from germline, CDR1 is LNHDA and CDR2 is SQIVND (reference sequence). CDR3 length: 14 residues. Here the CDR3 reads CASMPFANTGELFF. CDR3 nucleotides: TGTGCCAGTATGCCGTTCGCGAACACCGGGGAGCTGTTTTTT.

Worth noting for this clonotype: The germline gene is not matched at one end of the junction; a read error may be the cause. This chain links TRBV7-9 with TRBJ2-7, with D possibly being TRBD2 (5 bases). Germline V gives CDR1 SEHNR, CDR2 FQNEAQ (reference sequence). The CDR3 has 16 residues. The CDR3 sequence is CTSSLARGLRTYEQYF. For the CDR3, the DNA is TGTACCAGCAGCTTAGCGCGAGGGTTACGAACCTACGAGCAGTACTTC.

The sample holds many counts of this clonotype. This sequence joins TRBV6-5 and TRBJ1-5; D unclear. Germline lookup yields CDR1 MNHEY and CDR2 SVGAGI. Trimming stripped 0 bases from V and 0 bases from J, with 9 bases between. There are 16 residues in the CDR3. The CDR3 DNA reads as TGTGCCAGCAGTTACTCTTGGAGGGCTAGCAATCAGCCCCAGCATTTT. Translation: CASSYSWRASNQPQHF.

The sample holds many counts of this clonotype. This CDR3 is CASSTTGTPFGTQYF. For the CDR3, the DNA is TGTGCCAGCAGTACTACCGGGACTCCCTTCGGGACCCAGTACTTC. The rearrangement joins TRBV6-2 or TRBV6-3 to TRBJ2-5; perhaps TRBD2 as D (6 bases). Germline V gene sequence: CDR1 MNHEY, CDR2 SVGEGT. This CDR3 has 15 residues. Trimming cost V 5 bases and J 7 bases, with 20 bases left between them.

This clonotype was picked up many times. The chain joins TRBV6-6 to TRBJ2-3; perhaps TRBD2 as D (6 bases). Germline assignment: CDR1 MNHNY and CDR2 SVGAGI (reference sequence). This CDR3 has 18 amino acids. The V and J ends lost 1 base and 2 bases respectively, with 19 bases between them. The chain's CDR3 is CASSYYRISGAPTDTQYF. The CDR3 bases are TGTGCCAGCAGTTACTACCGAATTAGCGGAGCTCCCACAGATACGCAGTATTTT.

A word on this clonotype: The junction departs from the called germline gene at one end, perhaps through a read error. The rearrangement links TRBV5-3 to TRBJ2-7; a weak D match, TRBD2 (7 bases). TRBV5-3 is treated as an ORF (open reading frame) with a function not yet certain. There are 14 residues in the CDR3. The CDR3 sequence is CASSFGGGDYEQYF. CDR3 nucleotide sequence: TGTGCCAGCAGCTTCGGAGGGGGGGATTACGAGCAGTACTTC.

This clonotype appeared a few times. The chain employs TRBV5-1 and TRBJ2-2; D not certain. Germline V lookup: CDR1 SGHRS, CDR2 YFSETQ. Trimming pared 9 bases from V and 5 bases from J, leaving 11 bases between. The CDR3 runs to 12 residues. The CDR3 protein is CATTQPTGELFF. CDR3 coding DNA: TGCGCCACCACTCAACCGACCGGGGAGCTGTTTTTT.

A few counts support this clonotype. CDR3 sequence (DNA): TGTGCCAGCAGCTTGAGGACAGGGGGCCGGAATCAGCCCCAGCATTTT. Translation: CASSLRTGGRNQPQHF. The V gene is TRBV5-5, the J gene TRBJ1-5, with 11 positions matching TRBD1. Germline V gives CDR1 SGHKS, CDR2 YYEKEE (reference sequence). This CDR3 has 16 residues. Trimming took 1 base from V and 4 from J; bases not matched to a gene: 4.